The source of this T cell receptor beta chain is a study of spatial heterogeneity in lung cancer. Turning to the study itself: There were consistently more beta-chain sequences detected than alpha-chain sequences. TCR transcript abundance in tumor regions was strongly correlated with the T cell module score obtained from matched bulk RNA-seq.

The CDR3 totals 16 residues. V trimming: 5 bases; J trimming: 3 bases; junction bases outside the gene matches: 11. The germline gives CDR1 PRHDT, CDR2 FYEKMQ (reference sequence). Study conclusions and caveats: Mutation tallies in tumors tracked expanded intratumoral alpha and beta TCR counts.

In its sample, this clonotype was seen many times. Its matching antigen is unknown. MiXCR, run by TCRdb on the 5' RACE reads, gives a single entry per CDR3 protein. The sample yields roughly 10,000 distinct CDR3 sequences, just under 6.5% seen once. Time point defined: sample taken at primary tumor resection. In each case, whole RNA from tumor, nontumor lung or frozen PBMC was sequenced unsorted. The sequenced sample was lung tumor tissue, obtained at surgery. This chain connects TRBV13 to TRBJ2-7, with TRBD1 matching over 9 bases. The clonotype comes from a male donor with early-stage non-small cell lung cancer. CDR3 nucleotide sequence: TGTGCCAGCAGCGCCCGTACGGGACAGGGTCACTACGAGCAGTACTTC. It is translated as CASSARTGQGHYEQYF.